A single sample is the source of the 10 T cell receptor beta chains below, sequenced in a study of blood T cells in healthy people across ages (dated by TCRdb to 2014 to 2015). Library preparation was by 5' RACE. Sequenced using an Illumina HiSeq 2500. A second 7 to 11 cycle PCR used a sample-barcoded 5' primer and a J-beta primer mix. TCRdb trimmed the raw reads at Q25, called clones with MiXCR and kept productive beta chains. Rows matching on CDR3 protein sequence are summarized as one entry with the most common DNA and genes. The sample has about a million distinct CDR3 sequences on record, roughly half of them singletons. The ten largest clones take up around a fifth of the sample. The sample consisted of blood. The receptors originated from a woman in her sixties in good health.

The CDR3 DNA reads as TGTGCCAGCAGCGGTGAAGCGGACGGACGCTCCTACAATGAGCAGTTCTTC. As protein: CASSGEADGRSYNEQFF. The chain carries TRBV7-9 and TRBJ2-1, with TRBD2 as a possible D gene (5 bases). CDR1 and CDR2 from the germline V gene are SEHNR and FQNEAQ (reference sequence). V was shortened by 5 bases and J by 0 bases, with 17 bases between the two germline ends. CDR3 length equals 17 residues. Full variable domain (remainder filled in from reference TRBV7-9 and TRBJ2-1): DTGVSQNPRHKITKRGQNVTFRCDPISEHNRLYWYRQTLGQGPEFLTYFQNEAQLEKSRLLSDRFSAERPKGSFSTLEIQRTEQGDSAMYLCASSGEADGRSYNEQFFGPGTRLTVL.

This clonotype showed up just a few times. The chain employs TRBV12-3 or TRBV12-4 and TRBJ1-1; TRBD1 matches at 8 bases. The V and J ends lost 6 bases and 1 base, in that order; junction bases with no gene match: 16. This CDR3 has 18 residues. CDR3 sequence: CASSLSWERTGRNTEAFF. As DNA, the CDR3 is TGTGCCAGCAGCTTATCTTGGGAGCGGACAGGGAGGAACACTGAAGCTTTCTTT.

This clonotype has more than one count but fewer than ten. The rearrangement uses TRBV20-1 and TRBJ2-1; the D is unclear. The germline V and J ends were trimmed by 0 bases and 8 bases, with 20 bases remaining between them. Per the germline V gene, CDR1 is DFQATT and CDR2 is SNEGSKA (reference sequence). The CDR3 has 16 residues. CDR3 residues: CSARDPRRSQWDEQFF. In DNA, the CDR3 is TGCAGTGCTAGAGATCCCCGTAGATCCCAATGGGATGAGCAGTTCTTC.

This clonotype was observed a single time. This sequence joins TRBV5-6 and TRBJ2-3; tentatively, D is TRBD2 (5 bases). Germline V CDR1 and CDR2: SGHDT, YYEEEE. The V end lost 0 bases, the J end lost 8 bases, and 13 bases lay between the germline ends. This CDR3 comprises 14 residues. CDR3 bases: TGTGCCAGCAGCTTGGAACGGGATTTCAGTACGCAGTATTTT. Translation: CASSLERDFSTQYF.

This clonotype was observed a handful of times. J is TRBJ2-7 and V is TRBV12-3 or TRBV12-4; the match to TRBD2 covers 8 bases. The V gene end was trimmed by 6 bases and the J gene end by 1 base; junction bases not matched to a gene: 11. CDR3 length: 16 amino acids. CDR3: CASSPGIREGSYEQYF. CDR3 bases: TGTGCCAGCAGCCCCGGGATTCGGGAGGGTTCCTACGAGCAGTACTTC.

The chain employs TRBV20-1 and TRBJ2-1, with D possibly TRBD1 on 6 matching bases. There are 11 residues in the CDR3. Trimming stripped 2 bases from V and 7 bases from J, with 6 bases between. Per germline, CDR1 DFQATT and CDR2 SNEGSKA (reference sequence). This chain's CDR3 is CSARRGNEQFF. In DNA form, the CDR3 reads TGCAGTGCTAGAAGGGGGAATGAGCAGTTCTTC.

This clonotype came up a few times. The CDR3 reads CASSLDTGSGETQYF. The CDR3, as DNA: TGTGCCAGCAGCTTGGACACAGGGAGTGGTGAGACCCAGTACTTC. The chain carries TRBV7-7 and TRBJ2-5; a weak D match, TRBD1 (6 bases). Trimming cost V 3 bases and J 5 bases, with 16 bases left between them. The CDR3 runs to 15 residues. The germline V gene has CDR1 SSHAT and CDR2 FNYEAQ (reference sequence).

The genes are TRBV21-1 and TRBJ2-7; the table calls TRBD1, which could not be checked here. TRBV21-1 is a documented pseudogene. The CDR3 is 16 amino acids. Here the CDR3 reads CASTPLDSMVSYEQYF. The CDR3, as DNA: TGTGCCAGCACCCCTCTTGACAGTATGGTCTCCTACGAGCAGTACTTC.

The V and J genes are TRBV28 and TRBJ2-7; 9 positions match TRBD2. The CDR3 spans 15 residues. Germline V gene sequence: CDR1 MDHEN, CDR2 SYDVKM. With V trimmed by 3 bases and J by 5 bases, 8 bases remained unmatched. The CDR3 reads CASSFGGRATNEQYF. In DNA form, the CDR3 reads TGTGCCAGCAGTTTCGGCGGGAGGGCAACGAACGAGCAGTACTTC.

V and J are TRBV14 and TRBJ2-7; weak D call: TRBD1 (5 bases). The DNA end lines up better with TRBJ2-1; the J call may be wrong. Germline-derived CDR1 and CDR2 are SGHDN and FVKESK. The CDR3 consists of 15 residues. The CDR3 bases are TGTGCCAGCAGCCCTGGGCCTTGGGGCCAAGAGACCCAGTTCTTC. Protein sequence: CASSPGPWGQETQFF.